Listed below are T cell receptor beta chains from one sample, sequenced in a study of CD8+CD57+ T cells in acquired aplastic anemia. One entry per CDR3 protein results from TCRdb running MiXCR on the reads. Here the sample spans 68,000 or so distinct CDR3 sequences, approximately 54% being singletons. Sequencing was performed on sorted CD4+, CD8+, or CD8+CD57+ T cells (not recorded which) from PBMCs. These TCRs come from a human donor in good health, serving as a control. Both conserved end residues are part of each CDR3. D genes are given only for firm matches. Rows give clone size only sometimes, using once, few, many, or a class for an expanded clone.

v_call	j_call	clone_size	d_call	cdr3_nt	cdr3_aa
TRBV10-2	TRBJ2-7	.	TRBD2	TGCGCCAGCAGTGCCCCACTAGCGGGGGGGCTCTACGAGCAGTACTTC	CASSAPLAGGLYEQYF
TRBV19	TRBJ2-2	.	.	TGTGCCAGTAGGAATTCGGGGGAGCTGTTTTTT	CASRNSGELFF
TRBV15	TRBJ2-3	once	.	TGTGCCACCCGCCGTGGGAACACCTACACAGATACGCAGTATTTT	CATRRGNTYTDTQYF
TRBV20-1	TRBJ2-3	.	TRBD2	TGCAGTGCTAGAGGGGGGAGGGAATGGGATACGCAGTATTTT	CSARGGREWDTQYF
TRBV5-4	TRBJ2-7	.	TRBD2	TGTGCCAGCAGCTCCGGACTAGCGGGAATTACCTACGAGCAGTACTTC	CASSSGLAGITYEQYF
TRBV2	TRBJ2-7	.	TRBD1	TGTGCCAGCAGTGAGGGACAGAGCTCCTACGAGCAGTACTTC	CASSEGQSSYEQYF
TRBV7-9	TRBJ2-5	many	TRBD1	TGTGCCGGACAGGGGGCTAGGGAGACCCAGTACTTC	CAGQGARETQYF
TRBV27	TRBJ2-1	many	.	TGTGCCAGCAGCCGGGACTCCTACAATGAGCAGTTCTTC	CASSRDSYNEQFF
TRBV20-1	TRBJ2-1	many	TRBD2	TGCAGTGCTAGAGGGACTAGCGGGGGGGCCTACAATGAGCAGTTCTTC	CSARGTSGGAYNEQFF
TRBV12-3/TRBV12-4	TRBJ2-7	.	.	TGTGCCAGCAGCTTGGGCGTAACCTACGGGCAGTACTTC	CASSLGVTYGQYF
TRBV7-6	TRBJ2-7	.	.	TGTGCCAGCAGCTTAGGGGGTTCTACTGCCTACGAGCAGTACTTC	CASSLGGSTAYEQYF
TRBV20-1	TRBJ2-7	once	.	TGCAGTGCTAGCCGGGAGAGGTACGAGCAGTACTTC	CSASRERYEQYF
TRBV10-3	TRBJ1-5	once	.	TGTGCCATCAGTGCAGGTAATGGGATGCAGCCCCAGCATTTT	CAISAGNGMQPQHF
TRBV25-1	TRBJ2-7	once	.	TGTGCCAGCGGACCAACAGGGTACGAGCAGTACTTC	CASGPTGYEQYF
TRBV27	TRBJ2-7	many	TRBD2	TGTGCCAGCAGTACCCCGGGACTAGCGCCATACGAGCAGTACTTC	CASSTPGLAPYEQYF
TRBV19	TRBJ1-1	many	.	TGTGCCACCAGGGACGCGGCTGAAGCTTTCTTT	CATRDAAEAFF
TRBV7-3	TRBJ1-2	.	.	TGTGCCAGCAGCGAGCAAACAGGGTCTGGCTACACCTTC	CASSEQTGSGYTF
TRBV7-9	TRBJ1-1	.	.	TGTGCCAGCAGCTTCGACGGGAACACTGAAGCTTTCTTT	CASSFDGNTEAFF
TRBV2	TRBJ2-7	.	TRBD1	TGTGCCAGCAGATCGGGACAGGGCTACGAGCAGTACTTC	CASRSGQGYEQYF
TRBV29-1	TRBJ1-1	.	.	TGCAGCGTTGTCGACGGGGGCACTGAAGCTTTCTTT	CSVVDGGTEAFF
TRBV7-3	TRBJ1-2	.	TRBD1	TGTGCCAGCAGCCTAGGGGGCGATCATAACTATGGCTACACCTTC	CASSLGGDHNYGYTF
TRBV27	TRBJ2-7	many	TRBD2	TGTGCCAGCAGTTTGGGACTATCTGGCACCTACGAGCAGTACTTC	CASSLGLSGTYEQYF
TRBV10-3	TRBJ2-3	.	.	TGTGCCATCAGCCTTAGCGGACCCACAGATACGCAGTATTTT	CAISLSGPTDTQYF
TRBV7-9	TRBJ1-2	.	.	TGTGCCAGCAGCCTAGCGGGATACTATGGCTACACCTTC	CASSLAGYYGYTF
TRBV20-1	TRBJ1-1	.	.	TGCAGTGCTAGATCGGCAGGTTGGAACACTGAAGCTTTCTTT	CSARSAGWNTEAFF
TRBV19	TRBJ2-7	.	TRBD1	TGTGCCAGTAGTATGTCGGGACAGGGGGCCTACGAGCAGTACTTC	CASSMSGQGAYEQYF
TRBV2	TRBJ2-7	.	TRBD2	TGTGCCACCGATACGGGACTAGCGTTTGGGGAGCAGTACTTC	CATDTGLAFGEQYF
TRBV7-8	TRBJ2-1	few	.	TGTGCCAGCAGCGCCCCCTCCTACAATGAGCAGTTCTTC	CASSAPSYNEQFF
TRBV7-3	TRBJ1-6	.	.	TGTGCCAGCAGCTTAATGCAGGGGTTTGTTTCACCCCTCCACTTT	CASSLMQGFVSPLHF
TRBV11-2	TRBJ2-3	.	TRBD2	TGTGCCAGCAGCTTAGACGCGGGGGGTTCCACAGATACGCAGTATTTT	CASSLDAGGSTDTQYF
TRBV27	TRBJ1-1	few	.	TGTGCCAGCAGTTTGAGCCCGAACGGCGAAGCTTTCTTT	CASSLSPNGEAFF
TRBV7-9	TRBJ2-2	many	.	TGTGCCAGCAGCTTAGCTAGGGGGAACACCGGGGAGCTGTTTTTT	CASSLARGNTGELFF
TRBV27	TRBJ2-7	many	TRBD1	TGTGCCAGCAGCAAACTACCCGGGACAGGGGCACACGAGCAGTACTTC	CASSKLPGTGAHEQYF
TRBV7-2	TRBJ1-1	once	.	TGTGCCAGCAGCTTAGAAGGTGTGAACACTGAAGCTTTCTTT	CASSLEGVNTEAFF
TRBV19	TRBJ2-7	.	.	TGTGCCAGTAGTAGCCAGGCCGGGGCCTACGAGCAGTACTTC	CASSSQAGAYEQYF
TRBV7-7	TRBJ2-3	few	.	TGTGCCAGCAGCAAGACTTCAGGAGATACGCAGTATTTT	CASSKTSGDTQYF